Shown below are 18 T cell receptor beta chains from a single sample sequenced in a study of shared clonotypes between healthy human individuals. Method: immunoSEQ multiplex PCR; TCRdb's copy keeps in-frame clones and lacks some. Of around 700,000 clones in the sample, around 90% were seen once. Positive CCR7 selection of CD45RO-negative cells yielded the naive CD8 cells, and terminally differentiated effector memory CD45RA+ cells were excluded. Sample: naive CD8+ T cells sorted from blood. These receptors were collected from a man younger than 40 in good health.

This chain joins TRBV29-1 and TRBJ2-1, with 8 nucleotides matching TRBD1. J was trimmed by 7 bases and V by 3 bases; bases with no gene match: 5. This CDR3 is built from 13 residues. Germline V gene lookup returns CDR1 SQVTM and CDR2 ANQGSEA. CDR3 coding DNA: TGCAGCGTTGACGGACAGGGAAGGAATGAGCAGTTCTTC. Its translation is CSVDGQGRNEQFF.

The chain combines TRBV5-1 with TRBJ2-7, with TRBD1 matching 8 bases. CDR3 length equals 13 residues. V shed 4 bases, J shed 2 bases, and the junction held 2 bases outside the gene matches. From germline, CDR1 is SGHRS and CDR2 YFSETQ. As DNA, the CDR3 is TGCGCCAGCAGCATGGGACAGGCCTACGAGCAGTACTTC. Translated: CASSMGQAYEQYF.

The rearrangement joins TRBV27 to TRBJ1-5, with D maybe TRBD1 (5 bases). The CDR3 runs 16 residues. Germline assignment: CDR1 MNHEY and CDR2 SMNVEV (reference sequence). With 6 bases removed from V and 6 bases from J, the gap between germline ends came to 21 bases. CDR3 sequence (DNA): TGTGCCAGCAGCCGTTCCTCAACAGGTCCCATTCAGCCCCAGCATTTT. Translating gives CASSRSSTGPIQPQHF.

This rearrangement joins TRBV4-1 to TRBJ1-5; D is undetermined. Germline-derived CDR1 and CDR2 are MGHRA and YSYEKL. The V gene lost 0 bases and the J gene lost 6 bases, with 9 bases spanning the gap. This CDR3 contains 14 residues. In DNA, the CDR3 is TGCGCCAGCAGCCAAGATAAAGTGTTTCAGCCCCAGCATTTT. Translation gives CASSQDKVFQPQHF.

The genes are TRBV7-9 and TRBJ2-7; 7 bases match TRBD2. The V gene's germline CDR1 is SEHNR and CDR2 FQNEAQ (reference sequence). Germline trimming cut 5 bases from V and 6 bases from J; bases unmatched to any gene: 13. The CDR3 totals 15 residues. Here the CDR3 DNA reads TGTGCCAGCAGCCCCTCCGCGGGGGTGCAGCGCGAGCAGTACTTC. Its protein product is CASSPSAGVQREQYF.

The rearrangement uses TRBV10-3 and TRBJ2-7, with D perhaps matching TRBD2 (6 bases). The CDR3 extends over 14 amino acids. V gave up 10 bases and J gave up 5 bases, with 21 bases separating them. The V gene's germline CDR1 is ENHRY and CDR2 SYGVKD. In DNA form, the CDR3 reads TGTGCCACTGTAAACGGGGGTAAGATCAACGAGCAGTACTTC. This sequence encodes CATVNGGKINEQYF.

CDR3 nucleotide sequence: TGCGCCAGCAGACCCAGCGGGAGGACATCCTACGAGCAGTACTTC. The encoded protein is CASRPSGRTSYEQYF. V usage is TRBV10-2 and J usage is TRBJ2-7; TRBD2 agrees at 9 bases. There are 15 residues in the CDR3. CDR1 WSHSY and CDR2 SAAADI come from the germline V gene. With 6 bases clipped from V and 1 base from J, the junction kept 7 bases outside the gene matches.

The chain employs TRBV6-6 and TRBJ1-1; D remains ambiguous. This CDR3 comprises 12 residues. V was pared by 6 bases and J by 4 bases, with 9 bases between. Germline V gene sequence: CDR1 MNHNY, CDR2 SVGAGI (reference sequence). CDR3 DNA: TGTGCCAGCAGGGGGAGGATCACTGAAGCTTTCTTT. As protein: CASRGRITEAFF.

This chain connects TRBV4-3 to TRBJ2-5; D remains unclear. Trimming shortened V by 0 bases and J by 5 bases, and 10 bases separated the two germline ends. The V gene's germline CDR1 is LGHNA and CDR2 YSLEER. The CDR3 has 14 amino acids. DNA of the CDR3: TGCGCCAGCAGCCAAGAGGGCCGTTTGGAGACCCAGTACTTC. Translation: CASSQEGRLETQYF.

The chain carries TRBV5-1 and TRBJ2-3; D gene uncertain. CDR1 and CDR2 from the germline V gene are SGHRS and YFSETQ. The CDR3 spans 12 residues. The V gene lost 4 bases and the J gene lost 9 bases, with 12 bases spanning the gap. CDR3 loop: CASSEDPQTQYF. DNA of the CDR3: TGCGCCAGCAGCGAGGACCCACAGACGCAGTATTTT. Drawing the rest from reference TRBV5-1 and TRBJ2-3, the complete variable domain is KAGVTQTPRYLIKTRGQQVTLSCSPISGHRSVSWYQQTPGQGLQFLFEYFSETQRNKGNFPGRFSGRQFSNSRSEMNVSTLELGDSALYLCASSEDPQTQYFGPGTRLTVL.

As for this clone: Within the sample, other DNA sequences also encode this same CDR3. The V gene is TRBV6-5, the J gene TRBJ2-7, with TRBD2 matching 11 bases. Trimming cost V 4 bases and J 0 bases; bases outside gene matches: 5. Germline V gives CDR1 MNHEY, CDR2 SVGAGI. The CDR3 is 16 amino acids. This CDR3 is CASSFGTSGSSYEQYF. The CDR3 DNA reads TGTGCCAGCAGTTTCGGGACTAGCGGCAGCTCCTACGAGCAGTACTTC.

V usage is TRBV7-9 and J usage is TRBJ2-1; TRBD1 is a possible D gene (5 bases). In germline, CDR1 is SEHNR, CDR2 FQNEAQ (reference sequence). The length of the CDR3 is 13 residues. Trimming cost V 3 bases and J 3 bases, with 6 bases left between them. In nucleotides, the CDR3 is TGTGCCAGCAGCTTTCAGGGCTACAATGAGCAGTTCTTC. Its translation is CASSFQGYNEQFF. Variable domain in full (rest from reference TRBV7-9 and TRBJ2-1): DTGVSQNPRHKITKRGQNVTFRCDPISEHNRLYWYRQTLGQGPEFLTYFQNEAQLEKSRLLSDRFSAERPKGSFSTLEIQRTEQGDSAMYLCASSFQGYNEQFFGPGTRLTVL.

The chain couples TRBV10-3 to TRBJ2-3; D possibly corresponds to TRBD2 (6 bases). The CDR3 runs to 17 residues. Germline V gene data show CDR1 as ENHRY and CDR2 as SYGVKD. Trimming stripped 3 bases from V and 6 bases from J, with 22 bases between. The CDR3 DNA sequence: TGTGCCATCAGTGAAGAGTTGGCGGGAATTGGTGAGGATACGCAGTATTTT. Protein sequence: CAISEELAGIGEDTQYF.

J is TRBJ2-1 and V is TRBV5-5, with 7 bases matching TRBD1. Unmatched junction bases numbered 8, after V lost 9 bases and J lost 5 bases. Germline-derived CDR1 and CDR2 are SGHKS and YYEKEE (reference sequence). This CDR3 is 13 amino acids long. CDR3 region: CATPGQTHNEQFF. The CDR3 region has the DNA TGTGCCACCCCGGGACAGACTCACAATGAGCAGTTCTTC.

The chain recombines TRBV29-1 with TRBJ2-7; D is undetermined. V lost 3 bases to trimming and J lost 2 bases, with 17 bases between them. CDR1 is SQVTM and CDR2 is ANQGSEA in the germline V gene. CDR3 length: 15 amino acids. This CDR3 is CSVERGQFETYEQYF. CDR3 bases: TGCAGCGTTGAGCGTGGGCAGTTCGAAACCTACGAGCAGTACTTC.

The V and J genes are TRBV5-1 and TRBJ1-2; D is perhaps TRBD1 (6 bases). Germline values: CDR1 SGHRS, CDR2 YFSETQ. Trimming pared 4 bases from V and 1 base from J, leaving 14 bases between. This CDR3 has 15 residues. The CDR3 loop is CASSKSTGNNYGYTF. CDR3 sequence (DNA): TGCGCCAGCAGCAAGTCGACAGGCAATAACTATGGCTACACCTTC.

This clone appeared a single time. V gene TRBV30 combines with J gene TRBJ2-1, with a possible D match to TRBD2 (5 bases). Germline CDR1 reads GTSNPN; CDR2 reads SVGIG (reference sequence). The CDR3 consists of 18 residues. Between the trimmed V and J ends, which lost 1 base and 0 bases, there was a span of 19 bases. In DNA form, the CDR3 reads TGTGCCTGGAGTGGGCGGGCTACGGCGCCTGACTCCTACAATGAGCAGTTCTTC. Protein sequence: CAWSGRATAPDSYNEQFF. The variable domain in full, with the rest retrieved from reference TRBV30 and TRBJ2-1, is SQTIHQWPATLVQPVGSPLSLECTVEGTSNPNLYWYRQAAGRGLQLLFYSVGIGQISSEVPQNLSASRPQDRQFILSSKKLLLSDSGFYLCAWSGRATAPDSYNEQFFGPGTRLTVL.

This clone was observed once. The chain carries TRBV7-9 and TRBJ2-7; D remains ambiguous. In germline, CDR1 is SEHNR, CDR2 FQNEAQ (reference sequence). V shed 2 bases and J shed 2 bases, with 10 bases lying between them. The CDR3 totals 14 residues. CDR3 coding DNA: TGTGCCAGCAGCTTACTCGGACGCCCCTACGAGCAGTACTTC. This sequence encodes CASSLLGRPYEQYF.